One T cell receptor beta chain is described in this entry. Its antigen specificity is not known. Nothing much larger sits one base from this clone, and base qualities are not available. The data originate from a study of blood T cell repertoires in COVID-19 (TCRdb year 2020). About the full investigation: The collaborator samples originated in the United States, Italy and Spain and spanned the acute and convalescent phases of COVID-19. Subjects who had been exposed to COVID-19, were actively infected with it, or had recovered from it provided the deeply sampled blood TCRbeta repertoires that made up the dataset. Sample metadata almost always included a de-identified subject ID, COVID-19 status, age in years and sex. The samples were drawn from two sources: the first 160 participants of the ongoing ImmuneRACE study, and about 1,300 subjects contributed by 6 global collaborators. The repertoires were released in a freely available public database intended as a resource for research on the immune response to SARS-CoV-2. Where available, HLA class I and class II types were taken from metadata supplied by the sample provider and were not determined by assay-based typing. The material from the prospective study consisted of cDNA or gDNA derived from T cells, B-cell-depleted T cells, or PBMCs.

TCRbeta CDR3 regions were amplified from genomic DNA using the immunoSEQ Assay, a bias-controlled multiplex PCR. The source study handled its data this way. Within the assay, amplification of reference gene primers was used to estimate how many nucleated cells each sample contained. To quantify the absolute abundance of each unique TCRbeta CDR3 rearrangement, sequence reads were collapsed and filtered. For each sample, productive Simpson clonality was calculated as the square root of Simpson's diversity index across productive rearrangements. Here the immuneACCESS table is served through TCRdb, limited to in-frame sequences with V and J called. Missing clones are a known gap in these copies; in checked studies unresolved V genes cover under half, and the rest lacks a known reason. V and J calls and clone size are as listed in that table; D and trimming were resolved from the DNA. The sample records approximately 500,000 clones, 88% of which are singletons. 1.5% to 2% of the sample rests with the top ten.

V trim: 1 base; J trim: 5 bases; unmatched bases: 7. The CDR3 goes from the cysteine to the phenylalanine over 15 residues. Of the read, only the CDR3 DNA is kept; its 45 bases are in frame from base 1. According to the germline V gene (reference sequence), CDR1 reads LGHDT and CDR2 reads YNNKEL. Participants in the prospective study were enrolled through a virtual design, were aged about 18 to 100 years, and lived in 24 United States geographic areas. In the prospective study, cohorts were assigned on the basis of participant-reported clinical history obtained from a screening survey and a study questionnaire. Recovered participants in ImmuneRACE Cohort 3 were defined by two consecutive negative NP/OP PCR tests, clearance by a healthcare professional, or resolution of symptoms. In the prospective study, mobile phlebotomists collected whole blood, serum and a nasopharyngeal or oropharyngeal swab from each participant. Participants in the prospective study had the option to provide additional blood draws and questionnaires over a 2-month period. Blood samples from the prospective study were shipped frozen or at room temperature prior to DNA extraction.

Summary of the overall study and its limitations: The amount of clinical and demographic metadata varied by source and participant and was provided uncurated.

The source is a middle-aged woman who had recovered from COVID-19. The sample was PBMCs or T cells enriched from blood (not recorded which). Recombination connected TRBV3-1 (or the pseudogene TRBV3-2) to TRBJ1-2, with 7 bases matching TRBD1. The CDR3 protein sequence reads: CASSQGPTGPYGYTF. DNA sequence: TGTGCCAGCAGCCAAGGCCCGACAGGGCCTTATGGCTACACCTTC.